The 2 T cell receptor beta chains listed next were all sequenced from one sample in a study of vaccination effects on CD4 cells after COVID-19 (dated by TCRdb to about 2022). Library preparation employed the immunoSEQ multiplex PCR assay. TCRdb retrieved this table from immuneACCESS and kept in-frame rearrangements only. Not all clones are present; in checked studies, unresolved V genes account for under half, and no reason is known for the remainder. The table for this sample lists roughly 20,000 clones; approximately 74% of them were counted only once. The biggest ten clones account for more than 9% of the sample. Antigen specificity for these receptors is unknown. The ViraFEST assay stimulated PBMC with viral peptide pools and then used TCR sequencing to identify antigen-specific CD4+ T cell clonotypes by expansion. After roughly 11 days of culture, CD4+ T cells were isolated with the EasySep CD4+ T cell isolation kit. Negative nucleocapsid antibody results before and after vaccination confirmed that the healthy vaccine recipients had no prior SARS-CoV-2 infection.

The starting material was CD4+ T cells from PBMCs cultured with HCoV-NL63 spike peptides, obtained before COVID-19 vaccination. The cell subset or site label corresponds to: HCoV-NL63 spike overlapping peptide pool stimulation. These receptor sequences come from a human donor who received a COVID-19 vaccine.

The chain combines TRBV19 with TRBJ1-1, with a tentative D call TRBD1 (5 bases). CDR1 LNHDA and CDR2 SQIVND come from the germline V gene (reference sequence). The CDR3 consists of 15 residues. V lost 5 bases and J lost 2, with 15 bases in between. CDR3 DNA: TGTGCCAGTAGTGGGGCCGTGCGGTTTAACACTGAAGCTTTCTTT. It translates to CASSGAVRFNTEAFF.

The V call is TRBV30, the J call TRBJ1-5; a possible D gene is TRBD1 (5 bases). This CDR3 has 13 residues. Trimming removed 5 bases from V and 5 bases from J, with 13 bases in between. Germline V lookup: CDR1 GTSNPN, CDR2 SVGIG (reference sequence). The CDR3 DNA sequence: TGTGCCTGGTCCAGCCGGGACGATCAGCCCCAGCATTTT. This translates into CAWSSRDDQPQHF. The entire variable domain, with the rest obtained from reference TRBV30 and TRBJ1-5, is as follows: SQTIHQWPATLVQPVGSPLSLECTVEGTSNPNLYWYRQAAGRGLQLLFYSVGIGQISSEVPQNLSASRPQDRQFILSSKKLLLSDSGFYLCAWSSRDDQPQHFGDGTRLSIL.